These T cell receptor beta chains were read from a single sample in a study of T cell responses to AZD1222 COVID-19 vaccine. Some clones are missing from TCRdb's copy, which holds only in-frame ones; the method was immunoSEQ multiplex PCR. Among some 120,000 clones listed, about 92% were seen once. This specimen was peripheral blood, taken on day 0 of AZD1222 vaccination. The source is an adult in good health. Both conserved end residues are part of each CDR3. Fields, in order: V gene, D gene, J gene, clone size, CDR3 DNA, CDR3 protein. D genes are given only for firm matches. Expanded clones get a size class; other rows say once, few or many, or leave the size out.

V gene: TRBV19; D gene: .; J gene: TRBJ1-2; clone size: .; CDR3 DNA: TGTGCCAGTAGTATGGAAGGGGGATATAACTATGGCTACACCTTC; CDR3 protein: CASSMEGGYNYGYTF
V gene: TRBV29-1; D gene: TRBD1; J gene: TRBJ1-2; clone size: .; CDR3 DNA: TGCAGCGTTCAGGGGGCGGATGGCTACACCTTC; CDR3 protein: CSVQGADGYTF
V gene: TRBV7-9; D gene: TRBD1; J gene: TRBJ1-1; clone size: .; CDR3 DNA: TGTGCCAGCAGCCCCGGACAGGGGGCGAATAATGTGAACACTGAAGCTTTCTTT; CDR3 protein: CASSPGQGANNVNTEAFF
V gene: TRBV10-3; D gene: TRBD1; J gene: TRBJ2-2; clone size: .; CDR3 DNA: TGTGCCATCAGTGAGTTACAGGGGGCCGGGGAGCTGTTTTTT; CDR3 protein: CAISELQGAGELFF
V gene: TRBV24-1; D gene: TRBD2; J gene: TRBJ2-1; clone size: .; CDR3 DNA: TGTGCCACCAGTGATCGGGGGGCTAGCGGGGGCTACAATGAGCAGTTCTTC; CDR3 protein: CATSDRGASGGYNEQFF
V gene: TRBV13; D gene: TRBD1; J gene: TRBJ2-1; clone size: .; CDR3 DNA: TGTGCCAGCAGCTCCGGGACAGGGCCCAATGAGCAGTTCTTC; CDR3 protein: CASSSGTGPNEQFF
V gene: TRBV29-1; D gene: TRBD1; J gene: TRBJ2-2; clone size: .; CDR3 DNA: TGCAGCGTTCGGCAGGGGGTAACCGGGGAGCTGTTTTTT; CDR3 protein: CSVRQGVTGELFF
V gene: TRBV4-2; D gene: TRBD1; J gene: TRBJ1-3; clone size: .; CDR3 DNA: TGTGCCAGCAGCCAAGCGGGACAGGGAGGAAACACCATATATTTT; CDR3 protein: CASSQAGQGGNTIYF
V gene: TRBV5-1; D gene: .; J gene: TRBJ1-3; clone size: once; CDR3 DNA: TGCGCCAGCAGCCCCCCCGATAGCGGTGACACCATATATTTT; CDR3 protein: CASSPPDSGDTIYF
V gene: TRBV3-1/TRBV3-2; D gene: .; J gene: TRBJ2-3; clone size: .; CDR3 DNA: TGTGCCAGCAGCCAAGATCGGGGGACTGCGTATTTT; CDR3 protein: CASSQDRGTAYF
V gene: TRBV5-1; D gene: TRBD2; J gene: TRBJ2-7; clone size: .; CDR3 DNA: TGCGCCAGCAGGGAAGCGGGAGGACCCTACGAGCAGTACTTC; CDR3 protein: CASREAGGPYEQYF
V gene: TRBV28; D gene: .; J gene: TRBJ2-6; clone size: .; CDR3 DNA: TGTGCCACACAAAGCGCTGGGGCCAACGTCCTGACTTTC; CDR3 protein: CATQSAGANVLTF
V gene: TRBV18; D gene: .; J gene: TRBJ1-1; clone size: .; CDR3 DNA: TGTGCCAGCTCCGGACAGAACACTGAAGCTTTCTTT; CDR3 protein: CASSGQNTEAFF
V gene: TRBV3-1/TRBV3-2; D gene: TRBD2; J gene: TRBJ2-3; clone size: .; CDR3 DNA: TGTGCCAGCAGCCGCAAGGGACTAGCGGGAGTGTCGAAAAATACGCAGTATTTT; CDR3 protein: CASSRKGLAGVSKNTQYF
V gene: TRBV18; D gene: .; J gene: TRBJ2-5; clone size: .; CDR3 DNA: TGTGCCAGCTCACGAGGTGGCAGGGGCCAAGAGACCCAGTACTTC; CDR3 protein: CASSRGGRGQETQYF
V gene: TRBV27; D gene: TRBD2; J gene: TRBJ2-7; clone size: .; CDR3 DNA: TGTGCCAGCAGCAGGACTAGCGGGAGTTACGAGCAGTACTTC; CDR3 protein: CASSRTSGSYEQYF
V gene: TRBV29-1; D gene: TRBD1; J gene: TRBJ2-1; clone size: .; CDR3 DNA: TGCAGCGTTGACCCCGGACAGGGGGGATTATATCACAATGAGCAGTTCTTC; CDR3 protein: CSVDPGQGGLYHNEQFF
V gene: TRBV2; D gene: .; J gene: TRBJ1-2; clone size: .; CDR3 DNA: TGTGCCAGCACGTTGGAGTTTCACTATGGCTACACCTTC; CDR3 protein: CASTLEFHYGYTF
V gene: TRBV19; D gene: .; J gene: TRBJ2-3; clone size: .; CDR3 DNA: TGTGCCAGTAGTATTTTGGGGACAGATACGCAGTATTTT; CDR3 protein: CASSILGTDTQYF
V gene: TRBV6-6; D gene: .; J gene: TRBJ2-7; clone size: .; CDR3 DNA: TGTGCCAGCAGTCCCTCCCTGGGGTCCTACGAGCAGTACTTC; CDR3 protein: CASSPSLGSYEQYF
V gene: TRBV24-1; D gene: TRBD1; J gene: TRBJ2-1; clone size: .; CDR3 DNA: TGTGCCACCGGACAGGGCAATGAGCAGTTCTTC; CDR3 protein: CATGQGNEQFF
V gene: TRBV10-1; D gene: .; J gene: TRBJ1-4; clone size: .; CDR3 DNA: TGCGCCAGCAGTTCTCCGGGACACGATAAAACTAATGAAAAACTGTTTTTT; CDR3 protein: CASSSPGHDKTNEKLFF
V gene: TRBV18; D gene: .; J gene: TRBJ1-3; clone size: .; CDR3 DNA: TGTGCCAGCTCACCCCTACAGGGTGAGTCCTCTGGAAACACCATATATTTT; CDR3 protein: CASSPLQGESSGNTIYF
V gene: TRBV7-6; D gene: .; J gene: TRBJ2-2; clone size: .; CDR3 DNA: TGTGCCAGCAGCTTAGCTCAGGGTGGCACCGGGGAGCTGTTTTTT; CDR3 protein: CASSLAQGGTGELFF
V gene: TRBV28; D gene: .; J gene: TRBJ1-5; clone size: .; CDR3 DNA: TGTGCCAGCAGTTTATCCCATCAGCCCCAGCATTTT; CDR3 protein: CASSLSHQPQHF
V gene: TRBV7-9; D gene: TRBD1; J gene: TRBJ1-1; clone size: .; CDR3 DNA: TGTGCCAGCAGCCCGACAGGGGAAACTGAAGCTTTCTTT; CDR3 protein: CASSPTGETEAFF